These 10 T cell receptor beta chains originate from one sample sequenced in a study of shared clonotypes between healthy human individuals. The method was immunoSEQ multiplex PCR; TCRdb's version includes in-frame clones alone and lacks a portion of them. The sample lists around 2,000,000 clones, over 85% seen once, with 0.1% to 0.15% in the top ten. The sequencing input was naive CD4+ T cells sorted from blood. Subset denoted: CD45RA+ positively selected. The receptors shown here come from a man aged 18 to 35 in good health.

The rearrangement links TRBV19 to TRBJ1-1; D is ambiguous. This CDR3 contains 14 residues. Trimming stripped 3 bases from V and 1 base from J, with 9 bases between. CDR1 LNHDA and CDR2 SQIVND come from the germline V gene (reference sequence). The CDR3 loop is CASSILNANTEAFF. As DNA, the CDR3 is TGTGCCAGTAGTATCCTTAACGCGAACACTGAAGCTTTCTTT.

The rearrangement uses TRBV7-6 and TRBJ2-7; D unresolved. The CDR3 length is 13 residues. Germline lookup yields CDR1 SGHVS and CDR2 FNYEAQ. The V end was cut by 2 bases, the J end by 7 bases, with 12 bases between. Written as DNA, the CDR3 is TGTGCCAGCAGCTTATGGGAAGCAGAAGAGCAGTACTTC. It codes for CASSLWEAEEQYF.

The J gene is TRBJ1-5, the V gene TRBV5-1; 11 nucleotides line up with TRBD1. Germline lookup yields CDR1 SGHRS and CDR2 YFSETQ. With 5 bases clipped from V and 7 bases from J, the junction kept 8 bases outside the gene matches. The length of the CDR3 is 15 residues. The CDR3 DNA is TGCGCCAGCAGGCCCGGGACAGGGGGTGGGCAGCCCCAGCATTTT. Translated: CASRPGTGGGQPQHF.

CDR3 residues: CASSYRDRGYYEQYF. DNA of the CDR3: TGTGCCAGCAGTTACCGGGACAGGGGGTACTACGAGCAGTACTTC. V gene TRBV28 combines with J gene TRBJ2-7, with TRBD1 identical over 11 bases. The CDR3 covers 15 residues. CDR1 is MDHEN, CDR2 SYDVKM, per germline. The V and J ends lost 4 bases and 3 bases, in that order; junction bases with no gene match: 5.

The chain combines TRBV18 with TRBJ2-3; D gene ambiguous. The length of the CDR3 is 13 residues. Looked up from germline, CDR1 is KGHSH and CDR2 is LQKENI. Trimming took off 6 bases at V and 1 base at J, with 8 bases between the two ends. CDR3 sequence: CASSQRRTDTQYF. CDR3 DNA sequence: TGTGCCAGCTCCCAGAGGCGCACAGATACGCAGTATTTT.

CDR3 protein: CASSLVGTSGVEGTDTQYF. CDR3 nucleotides: TGCGCCAGCAGCTTGGTGGGGACTAGCGGGGTTGAAGGCACAGATACGCAGTATTTT. The chain links TRBV5-1 to TRBJ2-3, with 13 nucleotides matching TRBD2. The V gene's germline CDR1 is SGHRS and CDR2 YFSETQ. Germline trimming cut 0 bases from V and 1 base from J; bases unmatched to any gene: 8. The CDR3 spans 19 residues.

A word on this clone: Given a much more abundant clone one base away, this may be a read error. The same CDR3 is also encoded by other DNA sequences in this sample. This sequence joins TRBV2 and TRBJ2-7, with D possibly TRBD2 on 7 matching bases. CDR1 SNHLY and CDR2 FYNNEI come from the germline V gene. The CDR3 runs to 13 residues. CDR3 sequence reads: CATARQEAGEQYF. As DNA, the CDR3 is TGCGCCACCGCGAGACAGGAAGCGGGGGAGCAGTACTTC.

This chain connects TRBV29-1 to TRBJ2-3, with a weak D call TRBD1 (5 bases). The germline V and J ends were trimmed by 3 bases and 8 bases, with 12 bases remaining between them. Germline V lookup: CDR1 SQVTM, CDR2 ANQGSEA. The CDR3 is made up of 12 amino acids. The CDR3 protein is CSVEGQPGTQYF. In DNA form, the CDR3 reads TGCAGCGTTGAGGGGCAGCCGGGTACGCAGTATTTT.

This CDR3 reads CASSPSLFRNQPQHF. The CDR3 bases are TGCGCCAGCAGCCCGTCTCTCTTTCGCAATCAGCCCCAGCATTTT. The J gene is TRBJ1-5, the V gene TRBV4-3, with D hard to call. This CDR3 is built from 15 residues. With 4 bases removed from V and 2 bases from J, the gap between germline ends came to 12 bases. Germline CDR1 LGHNA, CDR2 YSLEER.

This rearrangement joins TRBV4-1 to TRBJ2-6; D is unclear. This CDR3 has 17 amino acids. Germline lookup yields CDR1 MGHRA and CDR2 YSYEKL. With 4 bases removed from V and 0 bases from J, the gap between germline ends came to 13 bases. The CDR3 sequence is CASSREVYSSGANVLTF. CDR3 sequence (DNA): TGCGCCAGCAGCCGGGAAGTGTATTCCTCTGGGGCCAACGTCCTGACTTTC.